A selection of T cell receptor beta chains follows, all from one sample in a study of blood T cell repertoires in COVID-19. Using immunoSEQ multiplex PCR, the repertoire was profiled, and TCRdb retains in-frame clones only, with some absent. The table shows 130,000 or so clones, with approximately 80% occurring only once. The specimen sequenced was peripheral blood. The receptors were sampled from a woman aged 60-75 years with acute or convalescent COVID-19. Both conserved end residues are part of each CDR3. Fields, in order: V gene, CDR3 length, CDR3 protein.

V: TRBV5-1; length: 15; CDR3: CASSFTGDSNQPQHF
V: TRBV5-8; length: 14; CDR3: CASSLEWAPDTQYF
V: TRBV27; length: 16; CDR3: CASSWDPTGGTTEAFF
V: TRBV24-1; length: 14; CDR3: CATSRSGITGELFF
V: TRBV10-2; length: 15; CDR3: CASSSRGGRHYGYTF
V: TRBV19; length: 17; CDR3: CASTPSEGQTDNSPLHF
V: TRBV5-1; length: 17; CDR3: CASSLWMLAGGIDTQYF
V: TRBV12-3/TRBV12-4; length: 12; CDR3: CASSLNGYEQYF
V: TRBV15; length: 15; CDR3: CATSRDDEKGYGYTF
V: TRBV10-3; length: 15; CDR3: CAISDIQGVGDTQYF
V: TRBV5-1; length: 16; CDR3: CASSPNPQSMNTEAFF
V: TRBV3-1/TRBV3-2; length: 13; CDR3: CASSEDSFYGYTF
V: TRBV19; length: 13; CDR3: CASSRQYNQPQHF
V: TRBV12-3/TRBV12-4; length: 13; CDR3: CASSKRQNYEQYF
V: TRBV9; length: 16; CDR3: CASSVAILAGDNEQFF
V: TRBV6-5; length: 14; CDR3: CASSYLTPGQRAFF
V: TRBV7-9; length: 13; CDR3: CASIGSLTDTQYF
V: TRBV19; length: 13; CDR3: CASSDGTLEKLFF
V: TRBV6-1; length: 15; CDR3: CASSERGQRGETQYF